This is a list of T cell receptor beta chains from one sample in a study of cytomegalovirus exposure and HLA in healthy donors. The method was immunoSEQ multiplex PCR; TCRdb's version includes in-frame clones alone and lacks a portion of them. The data show 150,000 to 200,000 clones, around nine tenths seen once. The sample was PBMCs. The receptors shown here come from a man younger than 45 in good health and CMV-seropositive. The CDR3 runs from the conserved cysteine through the conserved F or W. The order of the fields is V gene, D gene, J gene, CDR3 length, clone size, CDR3 DNA, CDR3 protein. D genes are given only for firm matches. Not every row has a clone size; where given, it reads once, few, many or a size class.

v_gene: TRBV7-9; d_gene: -; j_gene: TRBJ1-3; len: 14; abundance: -; CDR3nt: TGTGCCAGCAGCGACAACGTATCTGGAAACACCATATATTTT; CDR3aa: CASSDNVSGNTIYF
v_gene: TRBV5-1; d_gene: -; j_gene: TRBJ2-5; len: 14; abundance: -; CDR3nt: TGCGCCAGCAGGGCTGATCCCCCCAGGGAGACCCAGTACTTC; CDR3aa: CASRADPPRETQYF
v_gene: TRBV9; d_gene: -; j_gene: TRBJ2-1; len: 13; abundance: -; CDR3nt: TGTGCCAGCAGCGAGGGGGAGACGGTTGAGCAGTTCTTC; CDR3aa: CASSEGETVEQFF
v_gene: TRBV28; d_gene: -; j_gene: TRBJ2-7; len: 15; abundance: -; CDR3nt: TGTGCCAGCAGTTTCCCCGGAGGCCGGTCCTACGAGCAGTACTTC; CDR3aa: CASSFPGGRSYEQYF
v_gene: TRBV7-9; d_gene: -; j_gene: TRBJ1-5; len: 15; abundance: -; CDR3nt: TGTGCCAGTGGGGAAGGGGACTATAGCAATCAGCCCCAGCATTTT; CDR3aa: CASGEGDYSNQPQHF
v_gene: TRBV30; d_gene: -; j_gene: TRBJ1-1; len: 11; abundance: few; CDR3nt: TGTGCTCGAGGGTCAAACACTGAAGCTTTCTTT; CDR3aa: CARGSNTEAFF
v_gene: TRBV18; d_gene: -; j_gene: TRBJ1-4; len: 14; abundance: -; CDR3nt: TGTGCCAGCGCCCAGGGTATGCAAGGTGAAAAACTGTTTTTT; CDR3aa: CASAQGMQGEKLFF
v_gene: TRBV5-1; d_gene: -; j_gene: TRBJ2-6; len: 17; abundance: -; CDR3nt: TGCGCCAGCAGCTTGGGGCACCAGGGGACTGGGGCCAACGTCCTGACTTTC; CDR3aa: CASSLGHQGTGANVLTF
v_gene: TRBV30; d_gene: -; j_gene: TRBJ1-5; len: 14; abundance: few; CDR3nt: TGTGCCTGGAAGAGATCTTTTAGCAATCAGCCCCAGCATTTT; CDR3aa: CAWKRSFSNQPQHF
v_gene: TRBV15; d_gene: -; j_gene: TRBJ1-6; len: 17; abundance: many; CDR3nt: TGTGCCACCAGCAGAGACCTGGGAGTCTCCTATAATTCACCCCTCCACTTT; CDR3aa: CATSRDLGVSYNSPLHF
v_gene: TRBV27; d_gene: -; j_gene: TRBJ2-7; len: 14; abundance: -; CDR3nt: TGTGCCAGCAGTTTTTCAGGGCCCTCCTACGAGCAGTACTTC; CDR3aa: CASSFSGPSYEQYF
v_gene: TRBV15; d_gene: TRBD2; j_gene: TRBJ2-3; len: 11; abundance: -; CDR3nt: TGTGCCACCAGCGGGGGGGGTACGCAGTATTTT; CDR3aa: CATSGGGTQYF
v_gene: TRBV7-3; d_gene: -; j_gene: TRBJ1-3; len: 14; abundance: -; CDR3nt: TGTGCCAGCAGCCCCGGGGTAACTGGAAACACCATATATTTT; CDR3aa: CASSPGVTGNTIYF
v_gene: TRBV5-4; d_gene: -; j_gene: TRBJ2-5; len: 14; abundance: few; CDR3nt: TGTGCCAGCAGCCAAAGCGGAAATCAAGAGACCCAGTACTTC; CDR3aa: CASSQSGNQETQYF
v_gene: TRBV5-6; d_gene: -; j_gene: TRBJ2-7; len: 15; abundance: -; CDR3nt: TGTGCCAGCAGCTCTGATACAGGGTCCCCTTACGAGCAGTACTTC; CDR3aa: CASSSDTGSPYEQYF
v_gene: TRBV7-7; d_gene: -; j_gene: TRBJ2-2; len: 13; abundance: -; CDR3nt: TGTGCTAGCAGCTTAGAGGGGCTTGGGGAGCTGTTTTTT; CDR3aa: CASSLEGLGELFF
v_gene: TRBV7-9; d_gene: -; j_gene: TRBJ1-1; len: 10; abundance: few; CDR3nt: TGTGCCAACAGGAACACTGAAGCTTTCTTT; CDR3aa: CANRNTEAFF
v_gene: TRBV15; d_gene: TRBD1; j_gene: TRBJ2-3; len: 13; abundance: -; CDR3nt: TGTGCCACCAGCAAAGACAGGGGAGATACGCAGTATTTT; CDR3aa: CATSKDRGDTQYF
v_gene: TRBV6-1; d_gene: -; j_gene: TRBJ1-4; len: 16; abundance: few; CDR3nt: TGTGCCAGCAGTGAACAACCCCAGGGAATAGGTGAAAAACTGTTTTTT; CDR3aa: CASSEQPQGIGEKLFF
v_gene: TRBV27; d_gene: -; j_gene: TRBJ2-7; len: 18; abundance: -; CDR3nt: TGTGCCAGCAGTTTATCGTCCAGGGGCCTACCAAGCTCCTACGAGCAGTACTTC; CDR3aa: CASSLSSRGLPSSYEQYF
v_gene: TRBV4-1; d_gene: -; j_gene: TRBJ2-7; len: 14; abundance: -; CDR3nt: TGCGCCAGCAGCCAAGGGGGTAGGTCCTACGAGCAGTACTTC; CDR3aa: CASSQGGRSYEQYF
v_gene: TRBV9; d_gene: TRBD1; j_gene: TRBJ1-5; len: 16; abundance: -; CDR3nt: TGTGCCAGCAGCCACTTCGGACAGGGGGCAGGACAGCCCCAGCATTTT; CDR3aa: CASSHFGQGAGQPQHF
v_gene: TRBV5-6; d_gene: TRBD2; j_gene: TRBJ2-7; len: 15; abundance: -; CDR3nt: TGTGCCAGCAGCTTGGATGCGGGGGACTCCTACGAGCAGTACTTC; CDR3aa: CASSLDAGDSYEQYF
v_gene: TRBV6-5; d_gene: TRBD1; j_gene: TRBJ2-2; len: 15; abundance: once; CDR3nt: TGTGCCAGCAGTTACGGACAGGCGAACACCGGGGAGCTGTTTTTT; CDR3aa: CASSYGQANTGELFF
v_gene: TRBV28; d_gene: TRBD1; j_gene: TRBJ2-2; len: 15; abundance: -; CDR3nt: TGTGCCAGCAGTCCAGGGACAGGTAACACCGGGGAGCTGTTTTTT; CDR3aa: CASSPGTGNTGELFF
v_gene: TRBV11-3; d_gene: TRBD1; j_gene: TRBJ1-6; len: 14; abundance: -; CDR3nt: TGTGCCAGCAGCGACTCAGGGGGAGTTTCACCCCTCCACTTT; CDR3aa: CASSDSGGVSPLHF
v_gene: TRBV11-2; d_gene: TRBD2; j_gene: TRBJ2-3; len: 17; abundance: -; CDR3nt: TGTGCCAGCAGCTCGTGGACTAGCGGGAGGGCCGAAGATACGCAGTATTTT; CDR3aa: CASSSWTSGRAEDTQYF
v_gene: TRBV19; d_gene: TRBD2; j_gene: TRBJ2-1; len: 17; abundance: -; CDR3nt: TGTGCCAGTAGTACAACCACGGGGACTAGCGGTTACAATGAGCAGTTCTTC; CDR3aa: CASSTTTGTSGYNEQFF
v_gene: TRBV9; d_gene: TRBD1; j_gene: TRBJ1-4; len: 14; abundance: -; CDR3nt: TGTGCCAGCGGACAGGGAGGTAGTCATGAAAAACTGTTTTTT; CDR3aa: CASGQGGSHEKLFF
v_gene: TRBV15; d_gene: -; j_gene: TRBJ2-1; len: 15; abundance: -; CDR3nt: TGTGCCACCAGCGAAGGACCCCCGAATTACAATGAGCAGTTCTTC; CDR3aa: CATSEGPPNYNEQFF
v_gene: TRBV5-1; d_gene: TRBD1; j_gene: TRBJ2-1; len: 15; abundance: once; CDR3nt: TGCGCCAGCAGCTTGCAGACAGGGGTAAGGAATGAGCAGTTCTTC; CDR3aa: CASSLQTGVRNEQFF
v_gene: TRBV27; d_gene: TRBD1; j_gene: TRBJ1-2; len: 12; abundance: -; CDR3nt: TGTGCCAGCAAGACAGGGGGCACTGGCTACACCTTC; CDR3aa: CASKTGGTGYTF
v_gene: TRBV27; d_gene: TRBD2; j_gene: TRBJ2-3; len: 15; abundance: -; CDR3nt: TGTGCCAGCAGTTCACTAGCGGGGGGGTCAGATACGCAGTATTTT; CDR3aa: CASSSLAGGSDTQYF
v_gene: TRBV18; d_gene: -; j_gene: TRBJ1-1; len: 15; abundance: -; CDR3nt: TGTGCCAGCTCACAAAGTCGGGGCGGACCATCTGAAGCTTTCTTT; CDR3aa: CASSQSRGGPSEAFF
v_gene: TRBV27; d_gene: -; j_gene: TRBJ2-1; len: 12; abundance: -; CDR3nt: TGTGCCAGCAGTTTTATCGGGCATGAGCAGTTCTTC; CDR3aa: CASSFIGHEQFF
v_gene: TRBV27; d_gene: TRBD1; j_gene: TRBJ1-5; len: 15; abundance: -; CDR3nt: TGTGCCAGCAGTCCCGGGACAGGGGGCTTTCAGCCCCAGCATTTT; CDR3aa: CASSPGTGGFQPQHF
v_gene: TRBV6-1; d_gene: TRBD2; j_gene: TRBJ2-3; len: 15; abundance: -; CDR3nt: TGTGCCAGCAGTGATGGACTAGCGGGTTCAGATACGCAGTATTTT; CDR3aa: CASSDGLAGSDTQYF
v_gene: TRBV20-1; d_gene: -; j_gene: TRBJ2-1; len: 11; abundance: -; CDR3nt: TGCAGTGCCAGGAGTTACAATGAGCAGTTCTTC; CDR3aa: CSARSYNEQFF
v_gene: TRBV7-2; d_gene: TRBD1; j_gene: TRBJ1-5; len: 16; abundance: -; CDR3nt: TGTGCCAGCAGCCGGGCGGGACAGGGGGCGAATCAGCCCCAGCATTTT; CDR3aa: CASSRAGQGANQPQHF
v_gene: TRBV5-1; d_gene: -; j_gene: TRBJ2-3; len: 14; abundance: -; CDR3nt: TGCGCCAGCAGAGAAGGAGATGTCGCAGATACGCAGTATTTT; CDR3aa: CASREGDVADTQYF
v_gene: TRBV9; d_gene: TRBD2; j_gene: TRBJ2-5; len: 16; abundance: -; CDR3nt: TGTGCCAGCAGCGTAGGGGTAGGGGAGGGGCAAGAGACCCAGTACTTC; CDR3aa: CASSVGVGEGQETQYF
v_gene: TRBV7-9; d_gene: TRBD1; j_gene: TRBJ2-7; len: 15; abundance: -; CDR3nt: TGTGCCAGCAGCTGGGGACAGGGTGAAGGCGACGAGCAGTACTTC; CDR3aa: CASSWGQGEGDEQYF
v_gene: TRBV7-6; d_gene: -; j_gene: TRBJ1-4; len: 15; abundance: -; CDR3nt: TGTGCCAGCAGCTTTTCGGGGGCTTCTAATGAAAAACTGTTTTTT; CDR3aa: CASSFSGASNEKLFF
v_gene: TRBV14; d_gene: TRBD1; j_gene: TRBJ1-1; len: 17; abundance: once; CDR3nt: TGTGCCAGCAGCCAAGAGGAGACAGGGAGGTGGAGCACTGAAGCTTTCTTT; CDR3aa: CASSQEETGRWSTEAFF
v_gene: TRBV10-2; d_gene: -; j_gene: TRBJ2-5; len: 14; abundance: few; CDR3nt: TGCGCCAGCAGTGAAGGTGGGATGGGTGGGACCCAGTACTTC; CDR3aa: CASSEGGMGGTQYF
v_gene: TRBV2; d_gene: TRBD2; j_gene: TRBJ2-5; len: 13; abundance: -; CDR3nt: TGTGCCAGCACGGGGGGGGTACAAGAGACCCAGTACTTC; CDR3aa: CASTGGVQETQYF
v_gene: TRBV11-3; d_gene: -; j_gene: TRBJ2-3; len: 14; abundance: -; CDR3nt: TGTGCCAGCAGCTCTAGGTCTAGCACAGATACGCAGTATTTT; CDR3aa: CASSSRSSTDTQYF
v_gene: TRBV4-1; d_gene: TRBD1; j_gene: TRBJ1-6; len: 13; abundance: -; CDR3nt: TGCGCCAGCGCGACAGGGGTTTTTTCACCCCTCCACTTT; CDR3aa: CASATGVFSPLHF
v_gene: TRBV7-2; d_gene: -; j_gene: TRBJ2-7; len: 17; abundance: -; CDR3nt: TGTGCCAGCAGCTTAGCGGGTCGGGAGCGGATCCCCTACGAGCAGTACTTC; CDR3aa: CASSLAGRERIPYEQYF
v_gene: TRBV4-1; d_gene: -; j_gene: TRBJ1-1; len: 14; abundance: few; CDR3nt: TGCGCCAGCAGCCTTACACTCCAGGGCACTGAAGCTTTCTTT; CDR3aa: CASSLTLQGTEAFF
v_gene: TRBV7-9; d_gene: -; j_gene: TRBJ2-5; len: 14; abundance: -; CDR3nt: TGTGCCAGCAGCCCTCTGGCGGGAAGGGAGACCCAGTACTTC; CDR3aa: CASSPLAGRETQYF
v_gene: TRBV6-5; d_gene: -; j_gene: TRBJ1-2; len: 13; abundance: -; CDR3nt: TGTGCCAGCAGTTACAACCAGGGTTTCGGCTACACCTTC; CDR3aa: CASSYNQGFGYTF
v_gene: TRBV18; d_gene: -; j_gene: TRBJ2-1; len: 17; abundance: -; CDR3nt: TGTGCCAGCTCACAACCAGACACTTCCCGGGGGTACAATGAGCAGTTCTTC; CDR3aa: CASSQPDTSRGYNEQFF
v_gene: TRBV10-2; d_gene: -; j_gene: TRBJ2-2; len: 17; abundance: -; CDR3nt: TGCGCCAGCAGTGAGCCCCTGGGACTTCTGAACACCGGGGAGCTGTTTTTT; CDR3aa: CASSEPLGLLNTGELFF
v_gene: TRBV11-3; d_gene: -; j_gene: TRBJ1-1; len: 16; abundance: -; CDR3nt: TGTGCCAGCAGCTTAGAAATCGGGGTTGGGAACACTGAAGCTTTCTTT; CDR3aa: CASSLEIGVGNTEAFF